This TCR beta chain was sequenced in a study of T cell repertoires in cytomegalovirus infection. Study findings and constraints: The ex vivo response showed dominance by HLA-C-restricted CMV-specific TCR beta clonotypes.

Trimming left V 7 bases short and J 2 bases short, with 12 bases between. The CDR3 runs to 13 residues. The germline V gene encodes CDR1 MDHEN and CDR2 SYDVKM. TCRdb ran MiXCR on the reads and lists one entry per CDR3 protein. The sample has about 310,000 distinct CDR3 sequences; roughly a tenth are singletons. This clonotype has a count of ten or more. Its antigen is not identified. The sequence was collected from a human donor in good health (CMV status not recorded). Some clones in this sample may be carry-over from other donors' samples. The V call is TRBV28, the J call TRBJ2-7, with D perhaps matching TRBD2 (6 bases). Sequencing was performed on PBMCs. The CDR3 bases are TGTGCCAGCACCTCTAGGACTACCTACGAGCAGTACGTC. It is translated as CASTSRTTYEQYV.